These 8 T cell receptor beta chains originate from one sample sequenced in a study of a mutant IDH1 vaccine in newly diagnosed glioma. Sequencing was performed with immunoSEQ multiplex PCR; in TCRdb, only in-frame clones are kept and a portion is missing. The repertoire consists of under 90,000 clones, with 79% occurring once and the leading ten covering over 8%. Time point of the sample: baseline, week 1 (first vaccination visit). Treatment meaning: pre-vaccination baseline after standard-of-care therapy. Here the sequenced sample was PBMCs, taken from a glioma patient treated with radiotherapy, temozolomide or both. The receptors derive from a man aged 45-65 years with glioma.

The CDR3 region is CASSSDRQRYF. The CDR3 DNA sequence: TGTGCCAGCAGCTCCGACAGACAGCGGTACTTC. This chain links TRBV25-1 with TRBJ2-7; weak D call: TRBD1 (5 bases). This CDR3 has 11 amino acids. The ends were cut back, 6 bases at V and 12 bases at J, with 15 bases in the middle. The germline gives CDR1 MGHDK, CDR2 SYGVNS.

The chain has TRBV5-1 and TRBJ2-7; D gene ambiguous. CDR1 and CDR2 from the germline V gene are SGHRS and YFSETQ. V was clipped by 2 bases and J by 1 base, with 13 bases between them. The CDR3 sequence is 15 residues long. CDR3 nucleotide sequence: TGCGCCAGCAGCTTCGGGTCCGGCGTTTCCTACGAGCAGTACTTC. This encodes CASSFGSGVSYEQYF.

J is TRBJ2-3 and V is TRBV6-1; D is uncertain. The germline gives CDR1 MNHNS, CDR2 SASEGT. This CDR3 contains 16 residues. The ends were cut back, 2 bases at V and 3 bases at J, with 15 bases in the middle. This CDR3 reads CASSESLADATDTQYF. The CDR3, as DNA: TGTGCCAGCAGTGAAAGCCTCGCCGATGCTACAGATACGCAGTATTTT.

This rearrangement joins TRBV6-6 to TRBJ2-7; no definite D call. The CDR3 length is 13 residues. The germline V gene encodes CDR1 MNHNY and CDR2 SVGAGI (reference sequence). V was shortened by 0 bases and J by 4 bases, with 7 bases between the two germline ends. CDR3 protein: CASSYSFGYEQYF. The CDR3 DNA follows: TGTGCCAGCAGTTACTCGTTCGGATACGAGCAGTACTTC.

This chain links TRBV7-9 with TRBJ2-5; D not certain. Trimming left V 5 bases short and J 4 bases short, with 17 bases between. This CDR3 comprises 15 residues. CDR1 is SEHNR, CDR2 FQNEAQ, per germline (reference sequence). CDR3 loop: CASSHPPLGVETQYF. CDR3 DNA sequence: TGTGCCAGCAGCCATCCCCCTCTGGGCGTAGAGACCCAGTACTTC.

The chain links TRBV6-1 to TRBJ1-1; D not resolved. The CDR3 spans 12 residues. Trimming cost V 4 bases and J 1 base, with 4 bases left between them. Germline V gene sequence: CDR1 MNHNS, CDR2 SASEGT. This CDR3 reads CASSAENTEAFF. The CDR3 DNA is TGTGCCAGCAGTGCGGAGAACACTGAAGCTTTCTTT.

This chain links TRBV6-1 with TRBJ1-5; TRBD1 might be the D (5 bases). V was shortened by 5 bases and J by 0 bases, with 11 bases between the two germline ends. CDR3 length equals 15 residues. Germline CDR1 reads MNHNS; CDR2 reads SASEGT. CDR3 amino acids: CASSRQPYSNQPQHF. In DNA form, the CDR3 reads TGTGCCAGCAGTCGACAGCCTTATAGCAATCAGCCCCAGCATTTT.

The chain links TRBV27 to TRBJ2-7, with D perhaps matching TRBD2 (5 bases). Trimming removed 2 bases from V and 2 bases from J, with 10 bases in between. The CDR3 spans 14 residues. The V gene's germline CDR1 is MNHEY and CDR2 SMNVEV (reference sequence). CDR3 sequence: CASSLTGSAYEQYF. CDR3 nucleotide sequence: TGTGCCAGCAGTTTAACGGGATCTGCCTACGAGCAGTACTTC.